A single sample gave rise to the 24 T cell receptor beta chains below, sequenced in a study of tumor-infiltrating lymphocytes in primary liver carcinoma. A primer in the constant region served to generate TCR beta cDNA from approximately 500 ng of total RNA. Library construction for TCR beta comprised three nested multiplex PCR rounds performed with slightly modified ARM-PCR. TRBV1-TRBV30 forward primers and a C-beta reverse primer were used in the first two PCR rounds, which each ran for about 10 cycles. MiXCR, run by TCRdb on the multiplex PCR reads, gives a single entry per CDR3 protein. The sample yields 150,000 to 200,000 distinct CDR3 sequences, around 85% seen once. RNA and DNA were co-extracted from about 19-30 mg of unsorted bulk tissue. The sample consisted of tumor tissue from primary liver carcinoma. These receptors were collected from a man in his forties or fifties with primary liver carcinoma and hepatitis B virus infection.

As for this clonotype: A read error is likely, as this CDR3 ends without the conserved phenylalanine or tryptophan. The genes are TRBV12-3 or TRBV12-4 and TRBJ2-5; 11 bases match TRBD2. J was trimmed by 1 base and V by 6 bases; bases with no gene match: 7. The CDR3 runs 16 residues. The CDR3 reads CASRRGTSGFQETQYL. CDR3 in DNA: TGTGCCAGCAGACGAGGGACTAGCGGATTCCAAGAGACCCAGTACCTC.

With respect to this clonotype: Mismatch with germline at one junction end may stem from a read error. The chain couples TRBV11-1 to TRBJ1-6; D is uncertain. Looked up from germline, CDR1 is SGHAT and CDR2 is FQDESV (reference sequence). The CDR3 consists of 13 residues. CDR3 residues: CAISQTLLSPIHF. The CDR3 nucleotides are TGTGCCATCAGCCAGACACTGCTTTCACCCATCCACTTT. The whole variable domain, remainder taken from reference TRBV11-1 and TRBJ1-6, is EAEVAQSPRYKITEKSQAVAFWCDPISGHATLYWYRQILGQGPELLVQFQDESVVDDSQLPKDRFSAERLKGVDSTLKIQPAELGDSAMYLCAISQTLLSPIHFGNGTRLTVT.

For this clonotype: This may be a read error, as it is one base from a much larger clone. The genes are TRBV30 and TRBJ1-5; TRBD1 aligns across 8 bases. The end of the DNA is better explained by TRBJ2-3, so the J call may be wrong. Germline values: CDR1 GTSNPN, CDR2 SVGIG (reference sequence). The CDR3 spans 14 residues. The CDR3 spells CAWSRQGLGAPQYF. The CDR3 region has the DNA TGTGCCTGGAGTCGACAGGGGCTAGGGGCGCCCCAGTATTTT.

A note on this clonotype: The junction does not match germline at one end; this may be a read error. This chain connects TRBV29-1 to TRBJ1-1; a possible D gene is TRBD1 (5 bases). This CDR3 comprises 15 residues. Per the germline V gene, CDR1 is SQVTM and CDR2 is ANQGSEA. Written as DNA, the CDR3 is TGCAGTGCCGGTGAAGGGTGGGGGATGAACACTGAAGCTATCTTT. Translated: CSAGEGWGMNTEAIF.

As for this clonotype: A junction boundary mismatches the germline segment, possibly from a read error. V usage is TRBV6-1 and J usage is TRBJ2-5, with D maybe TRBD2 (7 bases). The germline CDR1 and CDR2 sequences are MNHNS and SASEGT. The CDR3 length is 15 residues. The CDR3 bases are TGTGCCAACAGTGAAATACCGGGGGGCCAAGAGACCCAGTATTTC. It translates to CANSEIPGGQETQYF.

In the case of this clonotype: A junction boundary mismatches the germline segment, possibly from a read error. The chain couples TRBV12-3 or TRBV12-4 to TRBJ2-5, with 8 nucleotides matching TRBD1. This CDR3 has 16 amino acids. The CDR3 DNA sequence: TGTGCCAGCAGTTCTCGGAGGACAGGGAGACAAGAGATCCAGTACTTC. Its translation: CASSSRRTGRQEIQYF.

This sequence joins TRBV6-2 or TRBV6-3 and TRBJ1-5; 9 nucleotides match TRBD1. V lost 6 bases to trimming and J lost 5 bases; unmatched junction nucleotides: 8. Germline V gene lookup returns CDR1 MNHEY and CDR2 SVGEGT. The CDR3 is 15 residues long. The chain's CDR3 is CASSSWDRVHQPQHF. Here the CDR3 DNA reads TGTGCCAGCAGCTCATGGGACAGGGTACATCAGCCCCAGCATTTT.

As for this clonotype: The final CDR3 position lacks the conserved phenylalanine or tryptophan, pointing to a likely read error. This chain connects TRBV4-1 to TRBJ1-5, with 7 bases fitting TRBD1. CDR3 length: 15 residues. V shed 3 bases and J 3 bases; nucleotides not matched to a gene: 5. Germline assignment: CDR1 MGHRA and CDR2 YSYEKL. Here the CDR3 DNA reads TGCGCCAGCAGCCAGAAGACAGGGAACAATCAGCCCCAGCATTCT. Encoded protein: CASSQKTGNNQPQHS.

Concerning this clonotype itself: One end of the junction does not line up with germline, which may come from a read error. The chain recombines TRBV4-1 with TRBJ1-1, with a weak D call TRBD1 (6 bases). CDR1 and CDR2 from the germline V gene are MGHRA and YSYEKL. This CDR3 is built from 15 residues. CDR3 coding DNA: TGCGCCTGCAGTCAATCTGGGGGGCCGAACACTGAAGCTTTCTTT. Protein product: CACSQSGGPNTEAFF.

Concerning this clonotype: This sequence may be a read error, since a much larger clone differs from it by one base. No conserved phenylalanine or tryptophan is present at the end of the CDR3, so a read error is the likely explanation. CDR3 amino acids: CASSDIQGGYNEQFS. CDR3 nucleotides: TGTGCCAGCAGTGACATACAGGGGGGCTACAATGAGCAGTTCTCC. The chain is built from TRBV6-1 and TRBJ2-1, with TRBD1 identical over 8 bases. CDR1 is MNHNS and CDR2 is SASEGT in the germline V gene. With 3 bases clipped from V and 3 bases from J, the junction kept 4 bases outside the gene matches. This CDR3 comprises 15 residues.

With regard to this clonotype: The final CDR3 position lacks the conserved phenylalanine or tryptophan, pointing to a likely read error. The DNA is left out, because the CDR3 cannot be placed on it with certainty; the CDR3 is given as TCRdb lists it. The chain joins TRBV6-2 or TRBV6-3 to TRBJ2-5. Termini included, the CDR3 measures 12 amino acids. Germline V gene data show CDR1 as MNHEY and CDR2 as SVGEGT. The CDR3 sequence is CASSNSQETQCL.

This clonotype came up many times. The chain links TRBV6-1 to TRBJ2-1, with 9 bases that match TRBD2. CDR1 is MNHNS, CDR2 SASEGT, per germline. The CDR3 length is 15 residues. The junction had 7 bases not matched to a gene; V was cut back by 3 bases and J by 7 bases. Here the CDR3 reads CASSDRLAAGNEQFF. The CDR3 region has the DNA TGTGCCAGCAGTGACCGACTAGCGGCGGGGAATGAGCAGTTCTTC.

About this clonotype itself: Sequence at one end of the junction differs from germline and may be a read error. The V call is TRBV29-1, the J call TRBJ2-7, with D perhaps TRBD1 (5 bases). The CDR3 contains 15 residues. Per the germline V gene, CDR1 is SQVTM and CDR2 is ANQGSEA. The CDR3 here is CSVAGPDRNLYEHYF. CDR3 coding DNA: TGCAGCGTTGCCGGACCTGACAGAAATCTCTACGAGCACTACTTC.

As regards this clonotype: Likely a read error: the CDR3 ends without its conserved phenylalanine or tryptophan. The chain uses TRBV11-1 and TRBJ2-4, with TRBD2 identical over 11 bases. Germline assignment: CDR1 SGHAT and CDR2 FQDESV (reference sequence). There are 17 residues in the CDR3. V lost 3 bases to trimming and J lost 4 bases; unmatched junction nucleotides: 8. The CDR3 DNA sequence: TGTGCCAGCAGCTTTCCCGGGACTAGCGGAACAAAAAACATTCAGTACCCC. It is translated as CASSFPGTSGTKNIQYP.

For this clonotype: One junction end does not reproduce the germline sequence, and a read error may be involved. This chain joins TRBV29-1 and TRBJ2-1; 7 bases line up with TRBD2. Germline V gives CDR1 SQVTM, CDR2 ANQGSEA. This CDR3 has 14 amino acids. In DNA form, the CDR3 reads TGCAGCGTCCAAGCGGGAAACTCCTACAATGAGCAATGCTTC. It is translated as CSVQAGNSYNEQCF.

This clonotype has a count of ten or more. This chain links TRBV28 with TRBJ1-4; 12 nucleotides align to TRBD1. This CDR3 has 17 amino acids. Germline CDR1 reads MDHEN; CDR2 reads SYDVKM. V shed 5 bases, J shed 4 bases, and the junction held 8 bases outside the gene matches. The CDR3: CASSSTGTGGLNEKLFF. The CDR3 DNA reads TGTGCCAGCAGTAGTACCGGGACAGGGGGCCTTAATGAAAAACTGTTTTTT.

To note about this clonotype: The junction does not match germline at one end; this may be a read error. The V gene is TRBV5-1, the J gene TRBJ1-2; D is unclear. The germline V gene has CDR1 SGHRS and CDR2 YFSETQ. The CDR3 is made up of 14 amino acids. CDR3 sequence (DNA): TGCGCTAGCAGCTTGGAACACCAAGACTATGGCAACACCTTC. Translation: CASSLEHQDYGNTF.

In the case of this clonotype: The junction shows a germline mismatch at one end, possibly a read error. This CDR3 reads CASSEVPNYCYTF. CDR3 nucleotide sequence: TGTGCCAGCAGCGAAGTTCCAAACTATTGCTATACCTTC. The V gene is TRBV6-1, the J gene TRBJ1-2; D remains unclear. Germline assignment: CDR1 MNHNS and CDR2 SASEGT. The CDR3 consists of 13 residues.

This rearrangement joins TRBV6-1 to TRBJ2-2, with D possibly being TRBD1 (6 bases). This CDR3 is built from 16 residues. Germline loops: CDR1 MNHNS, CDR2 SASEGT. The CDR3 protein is CTGGVEGHHYTGELFF. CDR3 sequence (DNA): TGTACCGGCGGTGTCGAGGGACACCACTACACCGGGGAGCTGTTTTTT.

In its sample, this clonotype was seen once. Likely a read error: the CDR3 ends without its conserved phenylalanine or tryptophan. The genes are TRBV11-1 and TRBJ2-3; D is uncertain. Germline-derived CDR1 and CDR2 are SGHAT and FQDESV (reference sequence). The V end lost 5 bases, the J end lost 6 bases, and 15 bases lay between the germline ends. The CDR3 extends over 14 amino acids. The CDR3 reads CASSPKGLFDTQYI. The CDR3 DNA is TGTGCCAGCAGCCCTAAGGGCCTGTTCGATACGCAGTATATT.

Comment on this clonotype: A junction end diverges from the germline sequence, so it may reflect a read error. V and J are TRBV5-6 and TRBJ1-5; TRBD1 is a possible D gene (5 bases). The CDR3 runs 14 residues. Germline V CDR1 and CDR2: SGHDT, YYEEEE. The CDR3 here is CVSSLGRVNQPQHF. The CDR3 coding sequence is TGTGTCAGCAGCTTGGGCAGGGTAAATCAGCCCCAGCATTTT. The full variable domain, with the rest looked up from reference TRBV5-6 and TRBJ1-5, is DAGVTQSPTHLIKTRGQQVTLRCSPKSGHDTVSWYQQALGQGPQFIFQYYEEEERQRGNFPDRFSGHQFPNYSSELNVNALLLGDSALYLCVSSLGRVNQPQHFGDGTRLSIL.

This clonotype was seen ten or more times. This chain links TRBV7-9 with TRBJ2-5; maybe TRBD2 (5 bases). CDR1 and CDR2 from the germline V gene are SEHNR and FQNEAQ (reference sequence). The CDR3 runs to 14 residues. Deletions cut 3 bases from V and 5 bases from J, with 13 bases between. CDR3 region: CASSLGGGVETQYF. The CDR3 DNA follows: TGTGCCAGCAGCTTGGGCGGAGGTGTGGAGACCCAGTACTTC.

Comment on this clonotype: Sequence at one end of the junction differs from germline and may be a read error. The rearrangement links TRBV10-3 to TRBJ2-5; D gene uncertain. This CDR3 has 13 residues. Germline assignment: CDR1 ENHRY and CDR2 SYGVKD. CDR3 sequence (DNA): TGTGCCATCAATAACCGAGGACGAGAGACCAAGTACTTC. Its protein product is CAINNRGRETKYF.

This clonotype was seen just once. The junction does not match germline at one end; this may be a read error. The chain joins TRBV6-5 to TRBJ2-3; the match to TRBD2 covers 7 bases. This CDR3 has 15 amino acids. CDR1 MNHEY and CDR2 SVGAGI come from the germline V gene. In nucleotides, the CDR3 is TGTGTCAGCAACCCAGGACCAGCGGGAACAGATACGCGGTATTTT. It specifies CVSNPGPAGTDTRYF.